This entry lists 14 T cell receptor beta chains sequenced from one sample in a study of blood T cell repertoires in COVID-19. TCRdb keeps only in-frame clones here, not all; method: immunoSEQ multiplex PCR. The data show about 250,000 clones, approximately 89% seen once. The specimen was peripheral blood. The receptors stem from a woman in her 30s with COVID-19, enrolled during active disease.

The rearrangement joins TRBV6-5 to TRBJ2-7; 9 bases map to TRBD2. Trimming removed 3 bases from V and 0 bases from J; junction bases left unmatched: 6. Germline CDR1 and CDR2: MNHEY and SVGAGI. This CDR3 region has 16 residues. CDR3 sequence reads: CASSYGAGGNSYEQYF. CDR3 nucleotides: TGTGCCAGCAGTTATGGAGCGGGGGGTAACTCCTACGAGCAGTACTTC.

This chain uses TRBV4-2 with TRBJ2-1; maybe TRBD1 (5 bases). This CDR3 spans 17 amino acids. Deletions cut 0 bases from V and 0 bases from J, with 12 bases between. Germline V gene data show CDR1 as LGHNA and CDR2 as YNFKEQ. CDR3 sequence reads: CASSQDWGGSSYNEQFF. The CDR3 bases are TGTGCCAGCAGCCAAGATTGGGGCGGAAGCTCCTACAATGAGCAGTTCTTC.

This clone was seen once. The chain combines TRBV11-3 with TRBJ2-3; no reliable D call. This CDR3 is 15 amino acids long. Germline loops: CDR1 SGHNT, CDR2 YENEEA. Trimming shortened V by 3 bases and J by 5 bases, and 15 bases separated the two germline ends. CDR3 nucleotide sequence: TGTGCCAGCAGCTTCCGGCCCCACCCGGGAGATACGCAGTATTTT. It specifies CASSFRPHPGDTQYF.

V is TRBV4-3 and J is TRBJ1-2; 7 bases are a match to TRBD1. CDR3 length equals 14 residues. Trimming cost V 1 base and J 5 bases; bases outside gene matches: 4. Germline V gene sequence: CDR1 LGHNA, CDR2 YSLEER. The CDR3 here is CASSQVGTAYGYTF. Here the CDR3 DNA reads TGCGCCAGCAGCCAAGTCGGGACAGCTTATGGCTACACCTTC.

The gene calls are TRBV15 and TRBJ2-3, with 13 bases that match TRBD2. The germline V gene has CDR1 LNHNV and CDR2 YYDKDF (reference sequence). The CDR3 has 21 amino acids. V dropped 2 bases and J dropped 3; count of bases not matched to a gene: 17. The CDR3 DNA reads TGTGCCACCAGCAGACCCCGGGGACTAGCGGGGTCAGCTCCCTGGACAGATACGCAGTATTTT. Residues: CATSRPRGLAGSAPWTDTQYF.

The chain employs TRBV21-1 and TRBJ2-2; no DNA check was done on the table's D call, TRBD2. TRBV21-1 is a pseudogene segment. The CDR3 contains 17 residues. The CDR3 region has the DNA TGTGCCAGCAGCAAAGTAAATGCTAGCGGCTACACCGGGGAGCTGTTTTTT. As protein: CASSKVNASGYTGELFF.

V usage is TRBV7-6 and J usage is TRBJ1-5; possibly TRBD1 for D (5 bases). CDR3 length: 15 amino acids. Trimming took 3 bases from V and 1 from J, leaving 10 bases between them. The germline V gene encodes CDR1 SGHVS and CDR2 FNYEAQ. This chain's CDR3 is CASSFGQGSNQPQHF. CDR3 sequence (DNA): TGTGCCAGCAGCTTCGGGCAGGGAAGCAATCAGCCCCAGCATTTT. Based on the CDR3 plus reference TRBV7-6 and TRBJ1-5, the full variable domain is GAGVSQSPRYKVTKRGQDVALRCDPISGHVSLYWYRQALGQGPEFLTYFNYEAQQDKSGLPNDRFSAERPEGSISTLTIQRTEQRDSAMYRCASSFGQGSNQPQHFGDGTRLSIL.

The chain couples TRBV27 to TRBJ1-1, with 9 bases identical to TRBD1. Germline CDR1 is MNHEY and CDR2 is SMNVEV (reference sequence). Trimming cost V 5 bases and J 0 bases; bases outside gene matches: 10. CDR3 length: 17 residues. In DNA, the CDR3 is TGTGCCAGCAGTCCCCACAGGGGGCGCGGGCTGAACACTGAAGCTTTCTTT. It encodes CASSPHRGRGLNTEAFF.

This rearrangement joins TRBV5-4 to TRBJ2-1; 14 bases fit TRBD2. The CDR3 spans 19 residues. J was trimmed by 6 bases and V by 4 bases; bases with no gene match: 15. Per the germline V gene, CDR1 is SGHNT and CDR2 is YYREEE (reference sequence). CDR3: CASSTPPGLAGEGGNEQFF. The CDR3 nucleotides read TGTGCCAGCAGCACACCACCGGGACTAGCGGGAGAGGGGGGCAATGAGCAGTTCTTC.

The genes are TRBV24-1 and TRBJ1-3; weak D call: TRBD1 (5 bases). The CDR3 totals 16 residues. Germline assignment: CDR1 KGHDR and CDR2 SFDVKD. Between the trimmed V and J ends, which lost 2 bases and 1 base, there was a span of 11 bases. CDR3 in amino acids: CATSDSSGRSGNTIYF. The CDR3 DNA is TGTGCCACCAGTGATTCCTCAGGGAGGTCTGGAAACACCATATATTTT.

V and J are TRBV19 and TRBJ1-2; TRBD1 matches 7 bases. J gave up 5 bases and V 7 bases, and 13 bases lay outside the gene matches. The CDR3 contains 15 residues. Looked up from germline, CDR1 is LNHDA and CDR2 is SQIVND (reference sequence). The DNA for the CDR3 is TGTGCCAGTACCAAGGGGGACAGCGGAGTTTATGGCTACACCTTC. It yields the protein CASTKGDSGVYGYTF. The full variable domain, with the rest looked up from reference TRBV19 and TRBJ1-2, is DGGITQSPKYLFRKEGQNVTLSCEQNLNHDAMYWYRQDPGQGLRLIYYSQIVNDFQKGDIAEGYSVSREKKESFPLTVTSAQKNPTAFYLCASTKGDSGVYGYTFGSGTRLTVV.

The rearrangement joins TRBV27 to TRBJ1-5; no firm D call. This CDR3 has 14 residues. Trimming left V 2 bases short and J 5 bases short, with 10 bases between. Germline CDR1 and CDR2: MNHEY and SMNVEV (reference sequence). This CDR3 is CASSLTGVDQPQHF. For the CDR3, the DNA is TGTGCCAGCAGTTTAACGGGAGTGGATCAGCCCCAGCATTTT.

This clone was found a few times. The V and J genes are TRBV4-1 and TRBJ1-6; TRBD1 agrees at 9 bases. Looked up from germline, CDR1 is MGHRA and CDR2 is YSYEKL. J was trimmed by 10 bases and V by 0 bases; bases with no gene match: 10. The CDR3 loop spans 17 amino acids. The CDR3 reads CASSQDPGTGGGSPLHF. CDR3 nucleotide sequence: TGCGCCAGCAGCCAAGACCCAGGAACAGGGGGCGGATCACCCCTCCACTTT.

The rearrangement links TRBV7-2 to TRBJ2-1, with TRBD2 matching 14 bases. From germline, CDR1 is SGHTA and CDR2 FQGNSA. Germline trimming cut 4 bases from V and 9 bases from J; bases unmatched to any gene: 5. The CDR3 runs to 15 residues. DNA of the CDR3: TGTGCCAGCAGCTCATCCGGGACTAGCGGGGGTGAGCAGTTCTTC. Translated, it gives CASSSSGTSGGEQFF.